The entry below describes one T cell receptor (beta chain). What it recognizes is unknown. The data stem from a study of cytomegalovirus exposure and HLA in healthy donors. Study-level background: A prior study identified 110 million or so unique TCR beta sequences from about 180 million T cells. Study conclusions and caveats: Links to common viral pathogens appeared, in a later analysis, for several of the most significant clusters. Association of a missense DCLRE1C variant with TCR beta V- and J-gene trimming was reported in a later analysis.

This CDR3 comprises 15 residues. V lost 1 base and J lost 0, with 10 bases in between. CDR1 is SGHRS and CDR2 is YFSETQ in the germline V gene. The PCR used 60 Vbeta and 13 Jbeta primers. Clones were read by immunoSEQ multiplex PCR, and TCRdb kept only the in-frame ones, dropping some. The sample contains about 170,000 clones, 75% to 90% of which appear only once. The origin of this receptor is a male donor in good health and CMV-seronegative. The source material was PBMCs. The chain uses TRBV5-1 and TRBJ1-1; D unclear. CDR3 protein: CASSLTNSMNTEAFF. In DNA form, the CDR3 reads TGCGCCAGCAGCTTGACGAACAGCATGAACACTGAAGCTTTCTTT.